The 2 T cell receptor beta chains below were found in one sample sequenced in a study of vaccination and CD4 T cells after COVID-19. Time point: late sampling 161 to 241 days after vaccination in a few convalescent patients. Treatment here: roughly 11-day PBMC culture with coronavirus spike peptide pools or control peptides (ViraFEST assay). Cultured CD4+ T cells had their DNA profiled by the Oncomine TCR Beta short-read assay. MiXCR, applied by TCRdb to the PCR reads, yields one record per CDR3 protein. The sample has tens of thousands of distinct CDR3 sequences, approximately 32% seen once. The antigens for these receptors are not known. The sample here was CD4+ T cells from blood, cultured in vitro, taken about 7 months after SARS-CoV-2 vaccination. These receptors were collected from a human donor who had recovered from COVID-19.

In DNA form, the CDR3 reads TGTGCTAGTGGGGTCGGGGACAGGGACCACGAGCAGTACTTC. Its protein is CASGVGDRDHEQYF. The chain combines TRBV12-5 with TRBJ2-7; 9 bases line up with TRBD1. There are 14 residues in the CDR3. Per germline, CDR1 LGHNT and CDR2 FRNRAP. Trimming cost V 6 bases and J 5 bases; bases outside gene matches: 8.

The CDR3 DNA reads TGTGCCAGCAGCTCTCGTCCGAGGGCCTACAATGAGCAGTTCTTC. It translates to CASSSRPRAYNEQFF. The chain recombines TRBV7-2 with TRBJ2-1; tentatively, D is TRBD2 (5 bases). The CDR3 loop spans 15 amino acids. V dropped 4 bases and J dropped 2 bases, with 12 bases sitting between them. Germline V lookup: CDR1 SGHTA, CDR2 FQGNSA.